Below, one T cell receptor (beta chain) is given with its context. The sample is drawn from a study of T cell responses to AZD1222 COVID-19 vaccine. The data were produced by immunoSEQ multiplex PCR, yet TCRdb's version contains in-frame clones alone and is incomplete. The sample contains tens of thousands of clones, about 93% of which appear only once. The CDR3 sequence is 14 residues long. Germline values: CDR1 SGHRS, CDR2 YFSETQ. The V end lost 1 base, the J end lost 8 bases, and 15 bases lay between the germline ends. The source of this sequence is an adult who received the AZD1222 COVID-19 vaccine. The sample was peripheral blood, taken 28 days after the second AZD1222 dose. This chain connects TRBV5-1 to TRBJ1-2, with a weak D call TRBD1 (6 bases). Written as DNA, the CDR3 is TGCGCCAGCAGCTTGAGTACGGGGGCGATCGGCTACACCTTC. Protein product: CASSLSTGAIGYTF.